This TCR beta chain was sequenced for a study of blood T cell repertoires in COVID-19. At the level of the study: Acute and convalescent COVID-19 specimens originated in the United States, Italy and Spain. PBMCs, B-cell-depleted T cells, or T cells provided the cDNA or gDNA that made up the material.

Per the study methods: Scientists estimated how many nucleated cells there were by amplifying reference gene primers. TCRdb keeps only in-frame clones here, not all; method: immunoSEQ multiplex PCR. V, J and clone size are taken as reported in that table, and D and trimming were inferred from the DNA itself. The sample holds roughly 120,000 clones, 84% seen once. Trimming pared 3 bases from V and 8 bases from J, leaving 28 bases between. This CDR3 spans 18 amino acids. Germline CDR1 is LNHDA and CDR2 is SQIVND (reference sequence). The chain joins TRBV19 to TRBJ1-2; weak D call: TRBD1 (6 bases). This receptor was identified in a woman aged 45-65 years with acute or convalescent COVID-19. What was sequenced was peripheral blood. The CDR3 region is CASSIYSRGLEDLRGYTF. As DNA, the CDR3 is TGTGCCAGTAGTATCTATTCCAGGGGTTTGGAGGATCTGCGGGGCTACACCTTC. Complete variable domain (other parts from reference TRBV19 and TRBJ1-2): DGGITQSPKYLFRKEGQNVTLSCEQNLNHDAMYWYRQDPGQGLRLIYYSQIVNDFQKGDIAEGYSVSREKKESFPLTVTSAQKNPTAFYLCASSIYSRGLEDLRGYTFGSGTRLTVV.